Listed below are T cell receptor beta chains from one sample, sequenced in a study of memory CD4+ T cells and cytomegalovirus serostatus. Repertoires were generated with immunoSEQ multiplex PCR, while TCRdb's copy carries only in-frame clones and drops some. The profile shows about 64,000 clones, about 74% of them singletons. Source material: memory CD4+ T cells from blood. Receptor source: an adult in good health and CMV-seronegative. CDR3s include the opening cysteine and the closing phenylalanine or tryptophan.

TRBJ1-2,TRBV5-1,CASSLENRNGYTF
TRBJ1-1,TRBV6-4,CASSPSPGNTEAFF
TRBJ2-2,TRBV27,CASLPLGGRTGELFF
TRBJ2-3,TRBV28,CASSLVTDTQYF
TRBJ1-1,TRBV6-6,CASSRRDRGLRTEAFF
TRBJ1-4,TRBV18,CASSAGNTNEKLFF
TRBJ1-2,TRBV7-2,CASSLAPVSGYTF
TRBJ1-1,TRBV27,CASSGQMNTEAFF
TRBJ1-2,TRBV28,CASSPPPPIRGYGYTF
TRBJ2-5,TRBV30,CAWETGTGGLGETQYF
TRBJ2-5,TRBV11-2,CASRHLRGSQETQYF
TRBJ2-1,TRBV7-2,CASSLSDYNEQFF
TRBJ2-3,TRBV5-6,CASSLSPTFSTDTQYF
TRBJ2-1,TRBV28,CASSSGLAGRPAQFF
TRBJ1-1,TRBV18,CASSPPGGSTEAFF